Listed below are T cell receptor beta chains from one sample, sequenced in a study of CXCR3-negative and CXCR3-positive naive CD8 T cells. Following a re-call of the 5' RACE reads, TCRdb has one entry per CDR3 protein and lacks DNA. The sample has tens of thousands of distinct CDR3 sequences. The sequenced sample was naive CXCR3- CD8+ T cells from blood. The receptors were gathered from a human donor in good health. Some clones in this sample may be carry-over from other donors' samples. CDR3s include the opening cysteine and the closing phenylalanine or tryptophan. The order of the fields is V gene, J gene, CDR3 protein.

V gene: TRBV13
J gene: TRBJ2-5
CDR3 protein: CASSFGGGQETQYF

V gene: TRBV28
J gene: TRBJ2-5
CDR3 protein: CASSPNLLEYQETQYF

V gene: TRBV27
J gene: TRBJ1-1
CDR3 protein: CASSSPQGGNTEAFF

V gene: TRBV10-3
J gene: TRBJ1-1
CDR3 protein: CAISEIDLETRTLEAFF

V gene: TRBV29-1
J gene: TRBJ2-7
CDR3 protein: CSVEVRVFEQYF

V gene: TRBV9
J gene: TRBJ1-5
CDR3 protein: CASSEGVGSNQPQHF

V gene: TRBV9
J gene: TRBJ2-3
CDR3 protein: CASSIMGVTDTQYF

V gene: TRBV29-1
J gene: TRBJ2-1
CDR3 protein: CSVVSGGVSYNEQFF

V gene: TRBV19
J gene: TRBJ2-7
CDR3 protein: CASSVSEREEQYF

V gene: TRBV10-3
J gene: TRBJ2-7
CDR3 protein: CAIHGTSGDEQYF

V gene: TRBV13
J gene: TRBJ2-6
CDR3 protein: CASSSSDGSSGANVLTF

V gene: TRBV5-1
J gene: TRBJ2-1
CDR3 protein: CASSFTSGRYDEQFF

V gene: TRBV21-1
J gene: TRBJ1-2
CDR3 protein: CASSGRQGVKANYGYTF

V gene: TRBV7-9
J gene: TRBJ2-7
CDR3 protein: CASSSAGATYEQYF

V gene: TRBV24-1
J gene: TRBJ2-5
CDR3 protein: CASSPGLWETQYF

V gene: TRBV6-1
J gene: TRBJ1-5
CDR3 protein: CASSEQGLFGYSNQPQHF

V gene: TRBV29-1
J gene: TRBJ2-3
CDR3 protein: CSVTGGTENTDTQYF

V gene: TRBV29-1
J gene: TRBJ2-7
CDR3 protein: CSVVGGGWEQYF

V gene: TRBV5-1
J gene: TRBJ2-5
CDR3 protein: CASSSGQGAIETQNF

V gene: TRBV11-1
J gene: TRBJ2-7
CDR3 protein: CAGSPNWGVWGEQYF

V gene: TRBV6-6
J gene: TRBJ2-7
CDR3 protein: CASSWTSGNEQYF

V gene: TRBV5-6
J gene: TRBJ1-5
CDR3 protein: CASSLALDQPQHF

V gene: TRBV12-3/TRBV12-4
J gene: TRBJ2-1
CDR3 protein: CASSFGQGAYNEQFF

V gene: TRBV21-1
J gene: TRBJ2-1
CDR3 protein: CASSSPGTGPGANNEQFF

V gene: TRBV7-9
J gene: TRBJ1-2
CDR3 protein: CASSAGTGDYGYTF

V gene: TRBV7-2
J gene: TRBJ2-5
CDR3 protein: CASGLGGTSQETQYF

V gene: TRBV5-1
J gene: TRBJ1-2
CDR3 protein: CASSWGDGYTF